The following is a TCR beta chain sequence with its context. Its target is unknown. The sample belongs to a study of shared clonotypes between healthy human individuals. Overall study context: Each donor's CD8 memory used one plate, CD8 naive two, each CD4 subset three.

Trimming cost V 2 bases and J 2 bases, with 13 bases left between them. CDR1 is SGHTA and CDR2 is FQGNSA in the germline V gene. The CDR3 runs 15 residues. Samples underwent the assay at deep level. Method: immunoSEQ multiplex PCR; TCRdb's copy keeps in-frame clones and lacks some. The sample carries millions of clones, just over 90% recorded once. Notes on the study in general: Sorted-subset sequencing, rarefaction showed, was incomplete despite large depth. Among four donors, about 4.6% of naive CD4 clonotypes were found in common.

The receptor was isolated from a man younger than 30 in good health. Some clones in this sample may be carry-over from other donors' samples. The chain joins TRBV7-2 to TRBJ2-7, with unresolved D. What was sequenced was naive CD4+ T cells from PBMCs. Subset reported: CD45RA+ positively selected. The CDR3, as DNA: TGTGCCAGCAGCTTAAACGTAGGAAAAACCTACGAGCAGTACTTC. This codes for CASSLNVGKTYEQYF.